Following are 23 T cell receptor beta chains from one sample sequenced in a study of cytomegalovirus exposure and HLA in healthy donors. The PCR employed 60 Vbeta primers together with 13 Jbeta primers. The assay was immunoSEQ multiplex PCR, and TCRdb's table has in-frame clones only and misses some. This sample carries approximately 170,000 clones, roughly 85% of them seen once, and the ten largest clones take less than 2%. The sample was PBMCs. The receptors originated from a male donor in good health and CMV-seronegative.

The J gene is TRBJ1-3, the V gene TRBV19, with a weak D call TRBD1 (6 bases). The germline V gene has CDR1 LNHDA and CDR2 SQIVND (reference sequence). The CDR3 has 14 residues. V gave up 6 bases and J gave up 0 bases, with 9 bases separating them. The CDR3 DNA sequence: TGTGCCAGTAGCACAGGGAGCTCTGGAAACACCATATATTTT. Amino acids: CASSTGSSGNTIYF.

The chain has TRBV5-8 and TRBJ1-5; TRBD1 agrees at 9 bases. Trimming cost V 4 bases and J 3 bases; bases outside gene matches: 11. The germline CDR1 and CDR2 sequences are SGHTS and YDEGEE. This CDR3 region has 17 residues. The CDR3 bases are TGTGCCAGCAGCCCCGGGGGACAGGGCTACCCCAATCAGCCCCAGCATTTT. Its protein product is CASSPGGQGYPNQPQHF.

The rearrangement links TRBV21-1 to TRBJ1-4; the DNA was not compared with TRBD1, the D call given in the table. TRBV21-1 is a pseudogene locus. The CDR3 is 15 residues long. The CDR3 DNA reads TGTGCCAGCAGCACAAAGACAGGGGGGCGGCGAAAACTGTTTTTT. This translates into CASSTKTGGRRKLFF.

The chain is built from TRBV6-6 and TRBJ2-7, with 9 bases lining up with TRBD2. The germline gives CDR1 MNHNY, CDR2 SVGAGI (reference sequence). CDR3 length equals 15 residues. The J segment lost 2 bases and the V segment lost 2 bases, leaving 4 bases of the junction unmatched. In DNA form, the CDR3 reads TGTGCCAGCAGTTACCCCCCTAGCGGGACCTACGAGCAGTACTTC. This gives the protein CASSYPPSGTYEQYF.

The gene calls are TRBV19 and TRBJ2-5; 11 bases are a match to TRBD2. CDR1 and CDR2 from the germline V gene are LNHDA and SQIVND (reference sequence). J lost 5 bases, V lost 3 bases, and 11 bases had no gene match. The CDR3 has 17 amino acids. The CDR3 protein is CASSIRLAGGGLETQYF. CDR3 bases: TGTGCCAGTAGTATTCGTCTAGCGGGAGGTGGGCTCGAGACCCAGTACTTC.

This clone was seen a handful of times. The chain joins TRBV12-2 to TRBJ1-6. TRBV12-2 is flagged as a pseudogene. This CDR3 comprises 17 residues. The CDR3: CASRLVPGSSYNSPLHF. The CDR3 DNA sequence: TGTGCAAGTCGCTTAGTTCCGGGGAGCTCCTATAATTCACCCCTCCACTTT.

The rearrangement links TRBV15 to TRBJ2-2; a possible D gene is TRBD1 (7 bases). The germline V gene encodes CDR1 LNHNV and CDR2 YYDKDF (reference sequence). V lost 0 bases to trimming and J lost 5 bases, with 13 bases between them. There are 16 residues in the CDR3. CDR3 residues: CATSREGGRETGELFF. DNA of the CDR3: TGTGCCACCAGCAGAGAAGGGGGCCGGGAGACCGGGGAGCTGTTTTTT. Full variable domain (outside the CDR3, taken from reference TRBV15 and TRBJ2-2): DAMVIQNPRYQVTQFGKPVTLSCSQTLNHNVMYWYQQKSSQAPKLLFHYYDKDFNNEADTPDNFQSRRPNTSFCFLDIRSPGLGDTAMYLCATSREGGRETGELFFGEGSRLTVL.

This chain uses TRBV27 with TRBJ2-2; D is unresolved. This CDR3 is 14 amino acids long. Germline CDR1 is MNHEY and CDR2 is SMNVEV (reference sequence). Trimming stripped 6 bases from V and 2 bases from J, with 10 bases between. CDR3 nucleotides: TGTGCCAGCAGATCACAGCCAAACACCGGGGAGCTGTTTTTT. Protein sequence: CASRSQPNTGELFF.

V and J are TRBV9 and TRBJ2-3; D unresolved. V lost 2 bases and J 2 bases, leaving 6 bases between the germline ends. The CDR3 contains 13 residues. Germline CDR1 SGDLS, CDR2 YYNGEE. The CDR3 DNA follows: TGTGCCAGCAGCGTGGCGGCCACAGATACGCAGTATTTT. It codes for CASSVAATDTQYF.

This clone was detected only a few times. The V call is TRBV7-3, the J call TRBJ1-3; possibly TRBD1 for D (5 bases). Germline V lookup: CDR1 SGHTA, CDR2 FQGTGA. The CDR3 is 14 residues long. V lost 5 bases and J 2 bases, leaving 10 bases between the germline ends. The CDR3 loop is CASSQGAAGNTIYF. The CDR3 bases are TGTGCCAGCAGCCAAGGGGCTGCTGGAAACACCATATATTTT. The full variable domain, rest sourced from reference TRBV7-3 and TRBJ1-3, is GAGVSQTPSNKVTEKGKYVELRCDPISGHTALYWYRQSLGQGPEFLIYFQGTGAADDSGLPNDRFFAVRPEGSVSTLKIQRTERGDSAVYLCASSQGAAGNTIYFGEGSWLTVV.

J is TRBJ1-4 and V is TRBV4-2; D is uncertain. The CDR3 is made up of 15 amino acids. V lost 5 bases and J 6 bases, leaving 16 bases between the germline ends. Looked up from germline, CDR1 is LGHNA and CDR2 is YNFKEQ. The CDR3 spells CASSIPGNIDEKLFF. The CDR3 nucleotides read TGTGCCAGCAGCATACCGGGGAATATCGATGAAAAACTGTTTTTT.

The chain is built from TRBV4-2 and TRBJ2-1; 9 nucleotides match TRBD1. Trimming at V came to 0 bases and at J to 9 bases, leaving 6 bases not matched to a gene. Germline V gives CDR1 LGHNA, CDR2 YNFKEQ. This CDR3 spans 15 amino acids. The DNA of the CDR3 is TGTGCCAGCAGCCAAGAGACAGGGGGTTGGGGTGAGCAGTTCTTC. Translated, it gives CASSQETGGWGEQFF.

The rearrangement joins TRBV29-1 to TRBJ1-3; 7 bases align to TRBD1. Germline V gene lookup returns CDR1 SQVTM and CDR2 ANQGSEA. The V segment lost 6 bases and the J segment 8 bases; nucleotides outside the gene matches: 10. This CDR3 is built from 13 residues. The CDR3 loop reads CSVEGAPADTIYF. For the CDR3, the DNA is TGCAGCGTCGAGGGGGCCCCGGCGGACACCATATATTTT. The variable domain in full, completed from reference TRBV29-1 and TRBJ1-3, reads SAVISQKPSRDICQRGTSLTIQCQVDSQVTMMFWYRQQPGQSLTLIATANQGSEATYESGFVIDKFPISRPNLTFSTLTVSNMSPEDSSIYLCSVEGAPADTIYFGEGSWLTVV.

V is TRBV10-3 and J is TRBJ2-5; TRBD2 aligns across 15 bases. TRBJ2-7 matches the DNA end more closely, so the J call is doubtful. The CDR3 spans 20 residues. The germline CDR1 and CDR2 sequences are ENHRY and SYGVKD. CDR3 nucleotides: TGTGCCATCAGTGAGTCTCAGGGACTAGCGGGAGGTATTCCCCCCCACGAGCAGTACTTC. Its translation: CAISESQGLAGGIPPHEQYF.

V is TRBV14 and J is TRBJ2-7, with D uncertain. Germline CDR1 and CDR2: SGHDN and FVKESK. V lost 0 bases and J 4 bases, leaving 13 bases between the germline ends. The CDR3 has 15 residues. The CDR3 DNA is TGTGCCAGCAGCCAAGATACTGGTTCCCGATACGAGCAGTACTTC. This sequence encodes CASSQDTGSRYEQYF. The whole variable domain, filled in from reference TRBV14 and TRBJ2-7, reads EAGVTQFPSHSVIEKGQTVTLRCDPISGHDNLYWYRRVMGKEIKFLLHFVKESKQDESGMPNNRFLAERTGGTYSTLKVQPAELEDSGVYFCASSQDTGSRYEQYFGPGTRLTVT.

J is TRBJ1-2 and V is TRBV5-1; no definite D call. Germline CDR1 reads SGHRS; CDR2 reads YFSETQ. The CDR3 runs to 13 residues. The V end lost 0 bases, the J end lost 8 bases, and 11 bases lay between the germline ends. CDR3 in DNA: TGCGCCAGCAGCTTGGGGGGAGCGTGGGGCTACACCTTC. It encodes CASSLGGAWGYTF. The complete variable domain, with remaining parts taken from reference TRBV5-1 and TRBJ1-2, reads KAGVTQTPRYLIKTRGQQVTLSCSPISGHRSVSWYQQTPGQGLQFLFEYFSETQRNKGNFPGRFSGRQFSNSRSEMNVSTLELGDSALYLCASSLGGAWGYTFGSGTRLTVV.

This sequence joins TRBV11-3 and TRBJ2-2; no definite D call. Trimming took off 3 bases at V and 3 bases at J, with 14 bases between the two ends. Per the germline V gene, CDR1 is SGHNT and CDR2 is YENEEA. The CDR3 is 16 residues long. CDR3 loop: CASSLNRPQHTGELFF. The CDR3, as DNA: TGTGCCAGCAGCTTGAACCGGCCACAGCACACCGGGGAGCTGTTTTTT.

The chain couples TRBV27 to TRBJ2-7, with 14 bases lining up with TRBD2. CDR3 length equals 17 residues. Per germline, CDR1 MNHEY and CDR2 SMNVEV (reference sequence). Trimming took 8 bases from V and 3 from J; bases not matched to a gene: 12. This CDR3 reads CASGVTSGRAGDYEQYF. The CDR3, as DNA: TGTGCCAGCGGTGTGACTAGCGGGAGGGCCGGTGACTACGAGCAGTACTTC.

CDR3 bases: TGTGCCAGCTCACCAAGACCGGGACTAGCGGTCGGGAATGAGCAGTTCTTC. Protein sequence: CASSPRPGLAVGNEQFF. This rearrangement joins TRBV18 to TRBJ2-1; 11 bases are shared with TRBD2. Trimming cost V 2 bases and J 7 bases; bases outside gene matches: 10. The germline V gene has CDR1 KGHSH and CDR2 LQKENI. The CDR3 extends over 17 amino acids. Combining the CDR3 with reference TRBV18 and TRBJ2-1 gives the whole variable domain NAGVMQNPRHLVRRRGQEARLRCSPMKGHSHVYWYRQLPEEGLKFMVYLQKENIIDESGMPKERFSAEFPKEGPSILRIQQVVRGDSAAYFCASSPRPGLAVGNEQFFGPGTRLTVL.

The chain couples TRBV29-1 to TRBJ2-7; no clear D. The germline V gene has CDR1 SQVTM and CDR2 ANQGSEA. Trimming took 0 bases from V and 1 from J, leaving 10 bases between them. The CDR3 is 14 residues long. CDR3 amino acids: CSVEDPDGSYEQYF. In nucleotides, the CDR3 is TGCAGCGTTGAAGATCCAGACGGGTCCTACGAGCAGTACTTC.

Regarding this clone: One junction end does not reproduce the germline sequence, and a read error may be involved. V usage is TRBV7-9 and J usage is TRBJ2-7; D is possibly TRBD1 (6 bases). The length of the CDR3 is 14 residues. Germline V gene lookup returns CDR1 SEHNR and CDR2 FQNEAQ (reference sequence). This CDR3 is CSSSLVQGLSEQYF. The CDR3 DNA reads TGTTCCAGCAGCTTAGTACAGGGCCTTTCCGAGCAGTACTTC.

The V call is TRBV7-3, the J call TRBJ1-1; perhaps TRBD1 as D (6 bases). V was shortened by 1 base and J by 1 base, with 25 bases between the two germline ends. This CDR3 is built from 20 residues. Germline V gives CDR1 SGHTA, CDR2 FQGTGA. In DNA, the CDR3 is TGTGCCAGCAGCTTAAGACCCTCCAGCGGACAGCCAACATCGAACACTGAAGCTTTCTTT. Amino acids: CASSLRPSSGQPTSNTEAFF.

The chain recombines TRBV2 with TRBJ1-6, with 7 bases that match TRBD1. The CDR3 is 16 residues long. With V trimmed by 6 bases and J by 8 bases, 13 bases remained unmatched. Germline V lookup: CDR1 SNHLY, CDR2 FYNNEI. The CDR3 loop is CASRGLTLGGDSPLHF. Here the CDR3 DNA reads TGTGCCAGCAGGGGCCTGACATTAGGGGGCGATTCACCCCTCCACTTT.